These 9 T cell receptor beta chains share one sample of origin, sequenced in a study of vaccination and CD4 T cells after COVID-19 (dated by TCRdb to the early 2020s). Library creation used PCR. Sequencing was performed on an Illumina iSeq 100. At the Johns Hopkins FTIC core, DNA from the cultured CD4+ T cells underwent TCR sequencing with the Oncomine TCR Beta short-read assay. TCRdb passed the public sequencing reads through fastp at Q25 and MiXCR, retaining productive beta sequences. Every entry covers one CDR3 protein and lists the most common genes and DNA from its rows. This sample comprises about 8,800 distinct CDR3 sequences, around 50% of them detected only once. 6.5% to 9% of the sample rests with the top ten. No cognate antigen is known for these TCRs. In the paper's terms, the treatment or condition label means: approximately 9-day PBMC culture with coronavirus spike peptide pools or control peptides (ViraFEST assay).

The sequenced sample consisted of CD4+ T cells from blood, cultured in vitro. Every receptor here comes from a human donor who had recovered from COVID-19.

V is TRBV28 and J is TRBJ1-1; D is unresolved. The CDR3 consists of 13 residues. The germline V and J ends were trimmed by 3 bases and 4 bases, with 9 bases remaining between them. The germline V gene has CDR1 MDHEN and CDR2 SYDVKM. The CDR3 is CASSFGVSTEAFF. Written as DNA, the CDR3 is TGTGCCAGCAGTTTCGGGGTTTCCACTGAAGCTTTCTTT.

The CDR3 DNA is TGTGCCAGCAGTTACCATCGGGCTACGAACACCGGGGAGCTGTTTTTT. Amino acid sequence: CASSYHRATNTGELFF. V and J are TRBV6-2 or TRBV6-3 and TRBJ2-2; unclear D gene. V was trimmed by 2 bases and J by 0 bases, leaving 10 bases between them. The CDR3 loop spans 16 amino acids. The germline V gene has CDR1 MNHEY and CDR2 SVGEGT.

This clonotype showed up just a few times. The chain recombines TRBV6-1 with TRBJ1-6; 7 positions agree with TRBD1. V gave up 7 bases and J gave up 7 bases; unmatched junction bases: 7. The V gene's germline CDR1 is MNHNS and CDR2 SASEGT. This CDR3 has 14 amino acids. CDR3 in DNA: TGTGCCAGCACCACCGGGACAGTCAATTCACCCCTCCACTTT. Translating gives CASTTGTVNSPLHF.

CDR3 loop: CASSPGQGTNYGYTF. The DNA for the CDR3 is TGTGCCAGTAGTCCCGGACAGGGAACTAACTATGGCTACACCTTC. The chain couples TRBV19 to TRBJ1-2, with 8 bases lining up with TRBD1. Per germline, CDR1 LNHDA and CDR2 SQIVND (reference sequence). J was trimmed by 0 bases and V by 5 bases; bases with no gene match: 5. This CDR3 has 15 residues.

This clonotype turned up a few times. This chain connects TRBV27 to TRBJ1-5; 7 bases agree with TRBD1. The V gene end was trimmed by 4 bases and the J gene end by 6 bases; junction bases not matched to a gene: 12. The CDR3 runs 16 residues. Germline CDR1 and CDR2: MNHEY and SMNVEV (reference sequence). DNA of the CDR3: TGTGCCAGCAGTTCGACAGGGACGGCTCAGGCTCAGCCCCAGCATTTT. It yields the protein CASSSTGTAQAQPQHF.

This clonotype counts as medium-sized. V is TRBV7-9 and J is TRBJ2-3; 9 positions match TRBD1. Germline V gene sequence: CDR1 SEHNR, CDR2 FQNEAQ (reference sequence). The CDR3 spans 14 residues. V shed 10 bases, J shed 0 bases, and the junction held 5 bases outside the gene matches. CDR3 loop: CATSGTGSTDTQYF. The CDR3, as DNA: TGTGCCACCTCCGGGACAGGGAGCACAGATACGCAGTATTTT.

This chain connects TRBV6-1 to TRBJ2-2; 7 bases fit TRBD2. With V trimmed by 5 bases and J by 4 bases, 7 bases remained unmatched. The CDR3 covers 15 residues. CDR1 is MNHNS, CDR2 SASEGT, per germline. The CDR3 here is CASSLGRESTGELFF. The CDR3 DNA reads TGTGCCAGCAGTCTCGGGCGGGAGAGCACCGGGGAGCTGTTTTTT.

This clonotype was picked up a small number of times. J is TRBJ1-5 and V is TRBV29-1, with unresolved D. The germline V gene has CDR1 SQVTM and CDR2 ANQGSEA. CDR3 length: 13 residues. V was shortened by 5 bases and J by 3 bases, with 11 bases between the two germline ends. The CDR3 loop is CSVHDGNNQPQHF. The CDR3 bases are TGCAGCGTTCACGACGGCAACAATCAGCCCCAGCATTTT.

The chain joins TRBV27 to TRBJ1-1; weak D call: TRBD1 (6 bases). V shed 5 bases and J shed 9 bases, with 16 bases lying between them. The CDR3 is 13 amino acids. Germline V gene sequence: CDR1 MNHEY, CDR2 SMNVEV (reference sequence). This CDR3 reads CASSKTGPEQAFF. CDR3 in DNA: TGTGCCAGCAGTAAGACAGGCCCGGAGCAAGCTTTCTTT.